This T cell receptor (beta chain) was found in a study of T cell clones after liver transplantation. A word on this clone: Different DNA sequences within this sample yield the same CDR3.

This CDR3 region has 16 residues. Germline CDR1 SGHRS, CDR2 YFSETQ. The V and J ends lost 3 bases and 0 bases, in that order; junction bases with no gene match: 4. TCRdb's copy holds only in-frame clones and misses some; the assay was immunoSEQ multiplex PCR. The table includes about 75,000 clones, 90% detected once. The material was CD4+ T cells from blood, obtained before liver transplant. The chain recombines TRBV5-1 with TRBJ2-3; TRBD2 aligns across 10 bases. The source of this sequence is a human donor who received a liver transplant. CDR3 amino acids: CASSSGLAESTDTQYF. The CDR3 DNA follows: TGCGCCAGCAGCTCCGGACTAGCGGAGAGCACAGATACGCAGTATTTT.